This paragraph covers one TCR beta chain sequence. Antigen unknown. Time point in this sample: week 47, end of study. In the vaccine, a single dose held 300 ug of the mutant IDH1 20-mer peptide, along with topical imiquimod. Eight vaccinations reached patients in weeks 1, 3, 5, 7, 11, 15, 19 and 23. The sample belongs to a study of a mutant IDH1 vaccine in newly diagnosed glioma. Whole-study context: The week-35 safety follow-up was V12, and the week-47 study end was V13.

The CDR3 is 13 residues long. Trimming shortened V by 1 base and J by 5 bases, and 6 bases separated the two germline ends. Germline V CDR1 and CDR2: SGHRS, YFSETQ. Produced via immunoSEQ multiplex PCR; TCRdb's table is partial and in-frame only. The repertoire holds some 62,000 clones, with over 80% as singletons. The sample in question was PBMCs, obtained from a glioma patient whose treatment included an IDH1 peptide vaccine. The clonotype originates from a young man with glioma. This chain uses TRBV5-1 with TRBJ1-4; D is possibly TRBD1 (5 bases). The CDR3 region is CASSLYRNEKLFF. In nucleotides, the CDR3 is TGCGCCAGCAGCTTGTACAGGAATGAAAAACTGTTTTTT.